One sample yielded the 19 T cell receptor beta chains listed below, sequenced in a study of graft-versus-host responses after intestinal transplantation. Antigens of these TCRs are unknown. TCRdb keeps only in-frame clones here, not all; method: immunoSEQ multiplex PCR. The sample has tens of thousands of clones, roughly 93% seen once. The sequencing here drew on unstimulated CD4+ T cells sorted from spleen or lymph node cells, taken before transplant. The source is a human donor who was the organ donor for an intestinal transplant.

V is TRBV19 and J is TRBJ1-2, with D tentatively TRBD1 (6 bases). The V end was cut by 6 bases, the J end by 4 bases, with 15 bases between. CDR1 is LNHDA, CDR2 SQIVND, per germline (reference sequence). This CDR3 is 14 amino acids long. The CDR3 loop is CASSQSTGFYGYTF. As DNA, the CDR3 is TGTGCCAGTAGCCAAAGCACAGGGTTCTATGGCTACACCTTC.

The chain links TRBV7-2 to TRBJ1-2, with TRBD1 matching over 7 bases. V trimming: 5 bases; J trimming: 3 bases; junction bases outside the gene matches: 3. This CDR3 region has 13 residues. Germline V gene sequence: CDR1 SGHTA, CDR2 FQGNSA. The CDR3 loop is CASSETGDYGYTF. DNA of the CDR3: TGTGCCAGCAGCGAAACAGGGGACTATGGCTACACCTTC. Using reference TRBV7-2 and TRBJ1-2 for the parts outside the CDR3, the full variable domain is GAGVSQSPSNKVTEKGKDVELRCDPISGHTALYWYRQSLGQGLEFLIYFQGNSAPDKSGLPSDRFSAERTGGSVSTLTIQRTQQEDSAVYLCASSETGDYGYTFGSGTRLTVV.

The V and J genes are TRBV7-2 and TRBJ2-7; a possible D gene is TRBD1 (5 bases). Trimming took 1 base from V and 1 from J, leaving 11 bases between them. The CDR3 is 15 residues long. From germline, CDR1 is SGHTA and CDR2 FQGNSA. CDR3 nucleotide sequence: TGTGCCAGCAGCTTAGTTTCGGCAGGGTCCTACGAGCAGTACTTC. This translates into CASSLVSAGSYEQYF. Using reference TRBV7-2 and TRBJ2-7 for the parts outside the CDR3, the full variable domain is GAGVSQSPSNKVTEKGKDVELRCDPISGHTALYWYRQSLGQGLEFLIYFQGNSAPDKSGLPSDRFSAERTGGSVSTLTIQRTQQEDSAVYLCASSLVSAGSYEQYFGPGTRLTVT.

This sequence joins TRBV6-1 and TRBJ2-2; 8 bases map to TRBD1. The CDR3 consists of 14 residues. V lost 9 bases and J lost 5; bases outside the gene matches: 8. Germline CDR1 and CDR2: MNHNS and SASEGT. CDR3 sequence reads: CASRTGFGTGELFF. Here the CDR3 DNA reads TGTGCCAGTCGGACAGGGTTTGGTACCGGGGAGCTGTTTTTT.

The genes are TRBV7-9 and TRBJ1-2, with D maybe TRBD1 (5 bases). Germline values: CDR1 SEHNR, CDR2 FQNEAQ (reference sequence). The CDR3 contains 13 residues. Trimming pared 5 bases from V and 8 bases from J, leaving 15 bases between. The CDR3 is CASSPGQGVGYTF. For the CDR3, the DNA is TGTGCCAGCAGCCCGGGGCAGGGCGTAGGCTACACCTTC.

J is TRBJ2-1 and V is TRBV5-4; TRBD1 matches at 7 bases. Germline trimming cut 3 bases from V and 0 bases from J; bases unmatched to any gene: 3. From germline, CDR1 is SGHNT and CDR2 YYREEE (reference sequence). This CDR3 region has 15 residues. This CDR3 reads CASSYGQASYNEQFF. The DNA for the CDR3 is TGTGCCAGCAGCTACGGACAGGCCTCCTACAATGAGCAGTTCTTC.

The chain is built from TRBV2 and TRBJ1-2, with D tentatively TRBD1 (6 bases). The CDR3 totals 13 residues. Germline V gives CDR1 SNHLY, CDR2 FYNNEI. V was clipped by 6 bases and J by 4 bases, with 12 bases between them. The CDR3 here is CASRAGVGYGYTF. CDR3 coding DNA: TGTGCCAGCAGGGCAGGGGTTGGCTATGGCTACACCTTC.

The J gene is TRBJ1-4, the V gene TRBV2, with TRBD1 matching over 7 bases. This CDR3 is 16 amino acids long. Germline CDR1 and CDR2: SNHLY and FYNNEI. The junction had 10 bases not matched to a gene; V was cut back by 4 bases and J by 5 bases. CDR3 region: CASSGLGARGNEKLFF. The CDR3 DNA reads TGTGCCAGCAGTGGGCTGGGGGCCAGGGGGAATGAAAAACTGTTTTTT.

The rearrangement uses TRBV27 and TRBJ1-6; D may be TRBD1 (5 bases). V was pared by 4 bases and J by 6 bases, with 16 bases between. This CDR3 is built from 16 residues. Germline V gives CDR1 MNHEY, CDR2 SMNVEV (reference sequence). The CDR3 sequence is CASSSPGTERNSPLHF. As DNA, the CDR3 is TGTGCCAGCAGTTCACCCGGGACGGAGCGTAATTCACCCCTCCACTTT.

The chain is built from TRBV11-3 and TRBJ2-6; tentative D call: TRBD2 (6 bases). The CDR3 contains 16 residues. Between the trimmed V and J ends, which lost 5 bases and 0 bases, there was a span of 11 bases. The germline V gene has CDR1 SGHNT and CDR2 YENEEA. CDR3 sequence reads: CASSMGLTSGANVLTF. Written as DNA, the CDR3 is TGTGCCAGCAGCATGGGACTTACCTCTGGGGCCAACGTCCTGACTTTC.

The genes are TRBV4-2 and TRBJ2-5; the match to TRBD2 covers 9 bases. After removal of 4 bases from V and 2 bases from J, the junction contained 17 bases not matched to a gene. CDR1 and CDR2 from the germline V gene are LGHNA and YNFKEQ. The CDR3 length is 19 residues. CDR3 sequence: CASSRDYYGLAGPQETQYF. The CDR3 region has the DNA TGTGCCAGCAGCCGAGATTATTATGGCCTAGCGGGACCTCAAGAGACCCAGTACTTC.

The chain combines TRBV6-5 with TRBJ2-3; 9 nucleotides match TRBD2. V lost 2 bases and J lost 10; bases outside the gene matches: 10. Germline values: CDR1 MNHEY, CDR2 SVGAGI. The CDR3 is 15 residues long. CDR3 nucleotide sequence: TGTGCCAGCAGTTACCGTAGCGGGGGCCTGCAGGCGCAGTATTTT. Protein product: CASSYRSGGLQAQYF.

The chain couples TRBV19 to TRBJ1-1; 10 positions match TRBD1. This CDR3 contains 13 residues. Germline loops: CDR1 LNHDA, CDR2 SQIVND (reference sequence). Germline trimming cut 5 bases from V and 6 bases from J; bases unmatched to any gene: 3. As DNA, the CDR3 is TGTGCCAGTAGTCGACAGGGGGCGGCTGAAGCTTTCTTT. It codes for CASSRQGAAEAFF.

The chain couples TRBV29-1 to TRBJ2-5, with 8 bases identical to TRBD2. Germline V gives CDR1 SQVTM, CDR2 ANQGSEA. The length of the CDR3 is 15 residues. The J segment lost 2 bases and the V segment lost 3 bases, leaving 8 bases of the junction unmatched. The CDR3 sequence: CSVERGSGEQETQYF. In nucleotides, the CDR3 is TGCAGCGTTGAGAGAGGTAGCGGGGAGCAAGAGACCCAGTACTTC.

This chain links TRBV19 with TRBJ2-3, with 7 nucleotides matching TRBD1. J gave up 5 bases and V 0 bases, and 11 bases lay outside the gene matches. The germline gives CDR1 LNHDA, CDR2 SQIVND (reference sequence). This CDR3 has 17 residues. The CDR3 is CASSIDQVLGGRDTQYF. Here the CDR3 DNA reads TGTGCCAGTAGTATAGATCAAGTTTTAGGGGGCAGAGATACGCAGTATTTT.

J is TRBJ1-2 and V is TRBV18; D might be TRBD1 (5 bases). Trimming took off 1 base at V and 4 bases at J, with 13 bases between the two ends. This CDR3 region has 15 residues. CDR1 is KGHSH and CDR2 is LQKENI in the germline V gene. CDR3 residues: CASSPQEGNVYGYTF. The CDR3 DNA is TGTGCCAGCTCACCACAGGAGGGGAATGTCTATGGCTACACCTTC.

There are a few counts of this clone. The V gene is TRBV6-5, the J gene TRBJ1-5; D not certain. The CDR3 covers 15 residues. Looked up from germline, CDR1 is MNHEY and CDR2 is SVGAGI. Trimming shortened V by 0 bases and J by 0 bases, and 6 bases separated the two germline ends. The CDR3, as DNA: TGTGCCAGCAGTTACTCTTGGTATAGCAATCAGCCCCAGCATTTT. Residues: CASSYSWYSNQPQHF.

This chain joins TRBV18 and TRBJ1-2; 7 bases match TRBD1. Per germline, CDR1 KGHSH and CDR2 LQKENI. CDR3 size: 14 residues. The J segment lost 6 bases and the V segment lost 5 bases, leaving 9 bases of the junction unmatched. In nucleotides, the CDR3 is TGTGCCAGCTCAAAAACCGACAGGGTAGATGGCTACACCTTC. Translating it yields CASSKTDRVDGYTF.

The V gene is TRBV7-9, the J gene TRBJ1-4; D gene uncertain. The germline V and J ends were trimmed by 6 bases and 4 bases, with 12 bases remaining between them. The CDR3 covers 14 residues. Germline V gene sequence: CDR1 SEHNR, CDR2 FQNEAQ (reference sequence). The DNA for the CDR3 is TGTGCCAGCAGGCCTTGGACGAGTAATGAAAAACTGTTTTTT. Its protein is CASRPWTSNEKLFF.